This T cell receptor beta chain was retrieved from a study of sequential checkpoint blockade in melanoma. Noted treatment: randomized to nivolumab then ipilimumab (arm A) or the reverse (arm B). Germline CDR1 SGHNT, CDR2 YENEEA. The CDR3 totals 15 residues. Trimming cost V 2 bases and J 0 bases, with 8 bases left between them. Clones were read by immunoSEQ multiplex PCR, and TCRdb kept only the in-frame ones, dropping some. Of about 10,000 clones listed, roughly 28% were seen once; the top ten hold 20% to 30%. The sample was tumor tissue (inferred from file names), taken from a patient given nivolumab and ipilimumab in sequence. This TCR derives from a human donor with melanoma. The chain combines TRBV11-3 with TRBJ1-3; D is undetermined. Here the CDR3 reads CASSLSAYSGNTIYF. In DNA, the CDR3 is TGTGCCAGCAGCTTAAGCGCCTACTCTGGAAACACCATATATTTT.